A selection of T cell receptor beta chains follows, all from one sample in a study of T cells in Graves' hyperthyroidism and ophthalmopathy. TCRdb ran MiXCR on the multiplex PCR reads and lists one entry per CDR3 protein. This table has 500,000 to 650,000 distinct CDR3 sequences, roughly 15% appearing once. The specimen was blood. The receptors stem from a woman between 45 and 65 years old with Graves' ophthalmopathy. Both conserved end residues are part of each CDR3. Each record gives: V gene, J gene, CDR3 protein.

TRBV28	TRBJ1-2	CASRGTDLYGYTF
TRBV15	TRBJ2-7	CATSRHRVKDEQYF
TRBV29-1	TRBJ1-3	CSIRQLGNTIYF
TRBV11-2	TRBJ2-2	CASSSGPSGTGELFF
TRBV5-1	TRBJ2-3	CASSSSAEDTQYF
TRBV12-3/TRBV12-4	TRBJ1-3	CASSTRQADTIYF
TRBV5-1	TRBJ2-3	CASSLESFGTDTQYF
TRBV3-1	TRBJ2-3	CASSQDPGLAGGYTDTQYF
TRBV27	TRBJ1-2	CASSSPSVGYTF
TRBV28	TRBJ1-5	CASSWNQPQHF
TRBV28	TRBJ2-7	CASSSGGTSGSYEQYF
TRBV2	TRBJ2-2	CASTLGQGAITGELFF
TRBV12-3/TRBV12-4	TRBJ1-5	CASSPGTEYWSNQPQHF
TRBV3-1	TRBJ2-5	CASGTGTVQETQYF
TRBV5-1	TRBJ1-1	CASSLVASRVMNTEAFF
TRBV29-1	TRBJ2-7	CSVEGLGGGSYEQYF
TRBV19	TRBJ2-5	CASSIFTGLATSLQETQYF
TRBV11-3	TRBJ2-1	CASSPRLAGGHLGFEQFF
TRBV12-3/TRBV12-4	TRBJ1-2	CASSYVYGYTF
TRBV12-3/TRBV12-4	TRBJ2-7	CASSPTGRRYEQYF
TRBV6-1	TRBJ2-7	CASSPRLAGYEQYF
TRBV28	TRBJ2-4	CASSPRTGNSIQYF
TRBV27	TRBJ2-4	CASSGVSAKNIQYF
TRBV28	TRBJ1-4	CASSLNPLRARFATNEKLFF
TRBV19	TRBJ2-7	CASSTLAGGPYEQYF
TRBV29-1	TRBJ2-1	CSVEGWVLAGDLNEQFF
TRBV28	TRBJ1-4	CASSLAGALNEKLFF
TRBV29-1	TRBJ2-1	CSVGTANNEQFF
TRBV7-2	TRBJ2-3	CASSLAGVGSDTQYF
TRBV29-1	TRBJ2-7	CSVGTGFSYEQYF
TRBV6-2/TRBV6-3	TRBJ2-7	CASSYSRSLVPYEQYF
TRBV20-1	TRBJ1-2	CSARTATGKYGYTF
TRBV6-1	TRBJ2-5	CASSEVGNSYF
TRBV9	TRBJ1-2	CASSVSPQGQGNDGYTF
TRBV18	TRBJ1-4	CASSPVGFGTDEKLFF
TRBV5-1	TRBJ2-7	CASSPDLAGGPYEQYF
TRBV27	TRBJ2-7	CASGQRASSYEQYF
TRBV7-2	TRBJ2-6	CASRSTGGNNVLTF
TRBV6-6	TRBJ2-7	CASSYSTQVSSYEQYF
TRBV3-2	TRBJ2-3	CASSQELTEGTSGTLTDTQYF
TRBV15	TRBJ2-3	CATGPGVSDTQYF
TRBV5-6	TRBJ2-7	CASSSTGRGSYEQYF
TRBV6-2/TRBV6-3	TRBJ2-2	CASSYWRAPNTGELFF
TRBV6-5	TRBJ2-7	CASSFGPNYEQYF
TRBV20-1	TRBJ2-2	CSASAQGNTGELFF
TRBV2	TRBJ2-3	CASSDVLAGEEADTQYF
TRBV7-2	TRBJ1-5	CASSGRGQPQHF
TRBV6-2/TRBV6-3	TRBJ2-7	CASRGSGTSGEQYF
TRBV12-3/TRBV12-4	TRBJ1-3	CANKDRDSGNTIYF
TRBV7-3	TRBJ2-1	CASSADRGGHNEQFF
TRBV20-1	TRBJ1-5	CSAKRTGGAQPQHF
TRBV28	TRBJ2-3	CASSYGLAGHTDTQYF
TRBV7-9	TRBJ2-3	CASSSISGGWDTDTQYF
TRBV28	TRBJ1-2	CASGYPPGQGWSPGGYTF
TRBV5-1	TRBJ1-1	CASSGRTGGNTEAFF